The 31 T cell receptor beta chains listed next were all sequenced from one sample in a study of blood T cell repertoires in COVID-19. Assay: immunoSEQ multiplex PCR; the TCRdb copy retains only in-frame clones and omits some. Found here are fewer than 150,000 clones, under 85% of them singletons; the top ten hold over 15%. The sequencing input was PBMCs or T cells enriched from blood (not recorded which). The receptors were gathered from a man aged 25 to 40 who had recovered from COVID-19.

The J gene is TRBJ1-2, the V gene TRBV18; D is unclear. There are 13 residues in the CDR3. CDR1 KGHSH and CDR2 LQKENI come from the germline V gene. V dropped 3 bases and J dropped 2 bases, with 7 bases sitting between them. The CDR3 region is CASSPDGNYGYTF. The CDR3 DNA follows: TGTGCCAGCTCACCCGACGGGAACTATGGCTACACCTTC. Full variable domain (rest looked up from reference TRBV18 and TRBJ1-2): NAGVMQNPRHLVRRRGQEARLRCSPMKGHSHVYWYRQLPEEGLKFMVYLQKENIIDESGMPKERFSAEFPKEGPSILRIQQVVRGDSAAYFCASSPDGNYGYTFGSGTRLTVV.

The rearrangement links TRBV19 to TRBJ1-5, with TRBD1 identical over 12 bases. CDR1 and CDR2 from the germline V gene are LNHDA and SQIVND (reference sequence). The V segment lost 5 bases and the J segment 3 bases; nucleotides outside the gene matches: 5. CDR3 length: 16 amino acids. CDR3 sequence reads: CASSPWDRGPNQPQHF. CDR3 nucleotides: TGTGCCAGTAGTCCCTGGGACAGGGGGCCCAATCAGCCCCAGCATTTT. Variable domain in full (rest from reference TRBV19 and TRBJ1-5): DGGITQSPKYLFRKEGQNVTLSCEQNLNHDAMYWYRQDPGQGLRLIYYSQIVNDFQKGDIAEGYSVSREKKESFPLTVTSAQKNPTAFYLCASSPWDRGPNQPQHFGDGTRLSIL.

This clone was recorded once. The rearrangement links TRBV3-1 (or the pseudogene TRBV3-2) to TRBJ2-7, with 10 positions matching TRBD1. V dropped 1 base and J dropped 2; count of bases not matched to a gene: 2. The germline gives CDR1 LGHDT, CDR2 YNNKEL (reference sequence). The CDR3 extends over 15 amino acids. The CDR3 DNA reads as TGTGCCAGCAGCCAAGGGACAGGGGGAACCTACGAGCAGTACGTC. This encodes CASSQGTGGTYEQYV.

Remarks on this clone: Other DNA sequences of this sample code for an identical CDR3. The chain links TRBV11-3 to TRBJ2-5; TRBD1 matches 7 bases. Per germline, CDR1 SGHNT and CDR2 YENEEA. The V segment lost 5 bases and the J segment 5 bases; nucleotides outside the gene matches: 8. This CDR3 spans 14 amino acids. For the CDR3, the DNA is TGTGCCAGCAGCCTAGGAAGGGGGCAGGAGACCCAGTACTTC. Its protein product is CASSLGRGQETQYF.

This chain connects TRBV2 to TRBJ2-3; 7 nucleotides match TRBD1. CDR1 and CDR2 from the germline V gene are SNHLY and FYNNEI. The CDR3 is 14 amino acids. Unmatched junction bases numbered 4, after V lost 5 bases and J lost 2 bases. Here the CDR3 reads CASSRQGHTDTQYF. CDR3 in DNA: TGTGCCAGCAGTCGACAGGGTCACACAGATACGCAGTATTTT.

The CDR3 nucleotides are TGTGCCAGCACCAAAAGGACAGGGGGCGATGAAAAACTGTTTTTT. It is translated as CASTKRTGGDEKLFF. The chain employs TRBV6-5 and TRBJ1-4, with 11 bases matching TRBD1. Germline CDR1 and CDR2: MNHEY and SVGAGI. This CDR3 contains 15 residues. V was clipped by 7 bases and J by 6 bases; unmatched bases: 7.

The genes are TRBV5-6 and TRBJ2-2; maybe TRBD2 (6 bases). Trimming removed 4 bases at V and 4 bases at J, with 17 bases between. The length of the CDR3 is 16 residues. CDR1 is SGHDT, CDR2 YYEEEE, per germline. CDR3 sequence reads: CASSPIGGEATGELFF. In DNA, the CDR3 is TGTGCCAGCAGCCCTATAGGAGGGGAAGCCACCGGGGAGCTGTTTTTT.

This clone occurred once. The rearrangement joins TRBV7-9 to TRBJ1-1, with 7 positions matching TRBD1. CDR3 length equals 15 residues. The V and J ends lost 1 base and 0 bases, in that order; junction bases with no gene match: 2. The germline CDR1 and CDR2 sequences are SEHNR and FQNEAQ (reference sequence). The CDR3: CASSLDGQVNTEAFF. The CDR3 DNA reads TGTGCCAGCAGCTTAGATGGACAGGTGAACACTGAAGCTTTCTTT.

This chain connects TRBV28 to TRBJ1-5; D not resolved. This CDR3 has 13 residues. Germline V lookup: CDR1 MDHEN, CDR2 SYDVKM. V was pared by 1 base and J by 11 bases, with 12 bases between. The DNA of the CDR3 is TGTGCCAGCAGTTTATTGGAGCGCGGGTCCCAGCATTTT. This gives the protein CASSLLERGSQHF.

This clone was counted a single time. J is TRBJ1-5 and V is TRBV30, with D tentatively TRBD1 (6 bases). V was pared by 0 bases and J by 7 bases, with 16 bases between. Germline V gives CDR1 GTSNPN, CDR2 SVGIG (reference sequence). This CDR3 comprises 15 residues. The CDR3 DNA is TGTGCCTGGAGTGTACGGGGGGGGGCTTGGCAGCCCCAGCATTTT. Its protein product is CAWSVRGGAWQPQHF.

The CDR3 nucleotides read TGTGCCAGCTCACCCAGACAGGGCGGGACTGAAGCTTTCTTT. As protein: CASSPRQGGTEAFF. V gene TRBV18 combines with J gene TRBJ1-1; 7 nucleotides align to TRBD1. Looked up from germline, CDR1 is KGHSH and CDR2 is LQKENI. The V and J ends lost 3 bases and 5 bases, in that order; junction bases with no gene match: 6. The CDR3 is 14 residues long.

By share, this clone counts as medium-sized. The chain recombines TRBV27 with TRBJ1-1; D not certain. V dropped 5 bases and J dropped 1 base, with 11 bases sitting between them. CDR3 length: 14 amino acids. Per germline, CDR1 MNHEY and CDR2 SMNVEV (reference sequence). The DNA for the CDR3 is TGTGCCAGCAGTCCTTTGGGGAGGAACACTGAAGCTTTCTTT. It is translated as CASSPLGRNTEAFF.

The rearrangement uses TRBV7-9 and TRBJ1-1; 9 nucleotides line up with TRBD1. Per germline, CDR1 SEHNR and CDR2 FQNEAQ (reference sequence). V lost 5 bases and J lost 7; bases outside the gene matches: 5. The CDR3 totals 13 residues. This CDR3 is CASSPHRGLEAFF. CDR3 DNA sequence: TGTGCCAGCAGCCCTCACAGGGGGCTTGAAGCTTTCTTT.

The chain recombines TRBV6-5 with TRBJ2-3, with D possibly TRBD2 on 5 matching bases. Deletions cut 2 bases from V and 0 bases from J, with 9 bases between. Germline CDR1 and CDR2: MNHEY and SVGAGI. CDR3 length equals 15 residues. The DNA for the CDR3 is TGTGCCAGCAGTTACCGGGATTCTAGCACAGATACGCAGTATTTT. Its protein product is CASSYRDSSTDTQYF.

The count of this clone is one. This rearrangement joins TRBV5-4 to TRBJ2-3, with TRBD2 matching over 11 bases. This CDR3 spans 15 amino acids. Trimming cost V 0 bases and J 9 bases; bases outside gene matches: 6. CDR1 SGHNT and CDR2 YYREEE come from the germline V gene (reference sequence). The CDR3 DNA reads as TGTGCCAGCAGCTTGGCCGGTAGCGGGGGGGACACGCAGTATTTT. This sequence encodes CASSLAGSGGDTQYF.

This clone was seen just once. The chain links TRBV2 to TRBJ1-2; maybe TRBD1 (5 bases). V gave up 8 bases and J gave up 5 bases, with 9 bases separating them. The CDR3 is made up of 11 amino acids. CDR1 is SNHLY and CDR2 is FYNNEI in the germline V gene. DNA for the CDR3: TGTGCCAGCTCGACAGAATATGGCTACACCTTC. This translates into CASSTEYGYTF.

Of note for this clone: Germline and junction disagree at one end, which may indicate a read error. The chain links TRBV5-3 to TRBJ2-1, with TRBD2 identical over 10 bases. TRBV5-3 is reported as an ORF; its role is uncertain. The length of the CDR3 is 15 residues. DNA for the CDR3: TGTGTCAGAAGCTACCTAGCGGGAGTCGACAATGAGCAGTTCTTC. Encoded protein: CVRSYLAGVDNEQFF.

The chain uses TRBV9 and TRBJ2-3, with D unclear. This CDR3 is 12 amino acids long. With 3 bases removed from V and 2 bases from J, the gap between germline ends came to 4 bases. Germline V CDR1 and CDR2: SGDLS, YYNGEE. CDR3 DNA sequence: TGTGCCAGCAGCGCCTTCACAGATACGCAGTATTTT. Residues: CASSAFTDTQYF.

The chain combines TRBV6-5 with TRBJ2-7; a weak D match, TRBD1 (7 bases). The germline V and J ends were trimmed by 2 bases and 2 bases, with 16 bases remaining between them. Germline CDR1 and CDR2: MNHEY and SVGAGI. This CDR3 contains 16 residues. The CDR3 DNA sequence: TGTGCCAGCAGTTACCGCGGGACAGTAAAGACCTACGAGCAGTACGTC. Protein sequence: CASSYRGTVKTYEQYV.

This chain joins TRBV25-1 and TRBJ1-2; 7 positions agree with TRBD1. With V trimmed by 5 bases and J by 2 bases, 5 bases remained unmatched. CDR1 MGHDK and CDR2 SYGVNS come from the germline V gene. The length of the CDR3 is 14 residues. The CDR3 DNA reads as TGTGCCAGCAGTTTGCCAGGGGGAAACTATGGCTACACCTTC. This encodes CASSLPGGNYGYTF.

The CDR3 region has the DNA TGTGCCAGCAGGACTCTCGGGCTAGCGAGCTACAATGAGCAGTTCTTC. Translating gives CASRTLGLASYNEQFF. The chain combines TRBV28 with TRBJ2-1, with a weak D call TRBD2 (6 bases). The CDR3 is made up of 16 amino acids. The germline gives CDR1 MDHEN, CDR2 SYDVKM. Trimming stripped 6 bases from V and 3 bases from J, with 18 bases between.

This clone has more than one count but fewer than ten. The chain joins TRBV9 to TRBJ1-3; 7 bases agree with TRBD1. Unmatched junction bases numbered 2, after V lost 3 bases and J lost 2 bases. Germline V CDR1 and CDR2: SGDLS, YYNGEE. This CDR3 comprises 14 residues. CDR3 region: CASSADRTGNTIYF. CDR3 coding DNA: TGTGCCAGCAGCGCGGACAGGACTGGAAACACCATATATTTT.

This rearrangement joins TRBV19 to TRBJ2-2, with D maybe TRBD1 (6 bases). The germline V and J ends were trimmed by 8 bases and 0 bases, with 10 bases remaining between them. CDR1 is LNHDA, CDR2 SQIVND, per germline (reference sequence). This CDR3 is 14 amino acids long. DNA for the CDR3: TGTGCCAGTTGGGGGCAGTCGAACACCGGGGAGCTGTTTTTT. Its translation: CASWGQSNTGELFF.

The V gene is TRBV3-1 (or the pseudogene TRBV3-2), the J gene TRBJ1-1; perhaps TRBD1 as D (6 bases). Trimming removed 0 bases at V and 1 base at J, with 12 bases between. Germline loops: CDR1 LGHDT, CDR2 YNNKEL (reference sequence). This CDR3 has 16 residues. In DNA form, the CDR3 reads TGTGCCAGCAGCCAAGACTCGGGACACCGGAACACTGAAGCTTTCTTT. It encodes CASSQDSGHRNTEAFF.

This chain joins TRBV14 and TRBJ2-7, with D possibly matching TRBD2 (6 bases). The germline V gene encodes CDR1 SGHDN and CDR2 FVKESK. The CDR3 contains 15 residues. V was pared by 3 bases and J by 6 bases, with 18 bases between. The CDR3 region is CASSQISSGGSEQYF. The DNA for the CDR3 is TGTGCCAGCAGCCAGATAAGTAGTGGGGGGTCCGAGCAGTACTTC.

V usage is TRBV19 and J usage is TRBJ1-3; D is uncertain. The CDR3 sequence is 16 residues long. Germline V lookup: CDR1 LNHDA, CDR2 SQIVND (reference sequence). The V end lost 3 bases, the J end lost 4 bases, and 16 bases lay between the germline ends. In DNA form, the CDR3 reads TGTGCCAGTAGTATTCGGGTCGACGGTTCCGGAAACACCATATATTTT. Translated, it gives CASSIRVDGSGNTIYF.

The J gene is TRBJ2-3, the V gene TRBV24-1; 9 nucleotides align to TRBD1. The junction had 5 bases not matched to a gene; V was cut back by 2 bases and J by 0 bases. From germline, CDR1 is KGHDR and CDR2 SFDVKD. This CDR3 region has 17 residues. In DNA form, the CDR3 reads TGTGCCACCAGTGATTCGGGACAGGGCCCCAGCACAGATACGCAGTATTTT. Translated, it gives CATSDSGQGPSTDTQYF.

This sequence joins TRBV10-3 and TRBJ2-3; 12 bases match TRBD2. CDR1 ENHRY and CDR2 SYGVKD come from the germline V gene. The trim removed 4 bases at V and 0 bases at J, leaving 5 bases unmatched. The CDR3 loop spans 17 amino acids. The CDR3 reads CAISGASGGASTDTQYF. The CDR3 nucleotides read TGTGCCATCAGTGGGGCTAGCGGGGGGGCTAGCACAGATACGCAGTATTTT.

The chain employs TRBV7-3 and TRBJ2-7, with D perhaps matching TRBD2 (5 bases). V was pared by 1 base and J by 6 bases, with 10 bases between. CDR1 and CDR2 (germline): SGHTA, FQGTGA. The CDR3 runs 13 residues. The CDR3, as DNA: TGTGCCAGCAGCTTAAAGGCTAGCAGCGAGCAGTACTTC. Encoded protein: CASSLKASSEQYF. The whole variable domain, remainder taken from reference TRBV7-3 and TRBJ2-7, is GAGVSQTPSNKVTEKGKYVELRCDPISGHTALYWYRQSLGQGPEFLIYFQGTGAADDSGLPNDRFFAVRPEGSVSTLKIQRTERGDSAVYLCASSLKASSEQYFGPGTRLTVT.

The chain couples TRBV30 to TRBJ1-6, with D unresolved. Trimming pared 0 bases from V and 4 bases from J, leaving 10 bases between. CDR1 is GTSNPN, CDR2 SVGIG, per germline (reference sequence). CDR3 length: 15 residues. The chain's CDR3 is CAWSVPASYNSPLHF. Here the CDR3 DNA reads TGTGCCTGGAGTGTACCCGCCAGTTATAATTCACCCCTCCACTTT.

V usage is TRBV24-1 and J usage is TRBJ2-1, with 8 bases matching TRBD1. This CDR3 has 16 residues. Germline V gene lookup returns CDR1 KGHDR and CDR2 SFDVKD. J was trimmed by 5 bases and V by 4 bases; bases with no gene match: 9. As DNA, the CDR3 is TGTGCCACCAGTGAGCACGGACAGGGAACGGACAATGAGCAGTTCTTC. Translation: CATSEHGQGTDNEQFF.